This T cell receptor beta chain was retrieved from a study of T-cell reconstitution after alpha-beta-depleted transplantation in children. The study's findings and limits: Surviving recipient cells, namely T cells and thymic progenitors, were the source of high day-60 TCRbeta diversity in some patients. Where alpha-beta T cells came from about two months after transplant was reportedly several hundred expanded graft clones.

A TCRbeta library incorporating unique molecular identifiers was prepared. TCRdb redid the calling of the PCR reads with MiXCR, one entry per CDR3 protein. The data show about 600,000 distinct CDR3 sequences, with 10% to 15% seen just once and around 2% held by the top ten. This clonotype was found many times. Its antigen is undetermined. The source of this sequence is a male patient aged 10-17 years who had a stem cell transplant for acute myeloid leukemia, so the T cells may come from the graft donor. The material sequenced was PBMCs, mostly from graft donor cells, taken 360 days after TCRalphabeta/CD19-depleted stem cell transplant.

This CDR3 is CASSLYRAATGELFF. DNA for the CDR3: TGTGCCAGTTCTCTATACAGGGCGGCCACCGGGGAGCTGTTTTTT. The chain combines TRBV19 with TRBJ2-2; perhaps TRBD1 as D (6 bases). The CDR3 totals 15 residues. With 8 bases removed from V and 4 bases from J, the gap between germline ends came to 17 bases. Looked up from germline, CDR1 is LNHDA and CDR2 is SQIVND (reference sequence).